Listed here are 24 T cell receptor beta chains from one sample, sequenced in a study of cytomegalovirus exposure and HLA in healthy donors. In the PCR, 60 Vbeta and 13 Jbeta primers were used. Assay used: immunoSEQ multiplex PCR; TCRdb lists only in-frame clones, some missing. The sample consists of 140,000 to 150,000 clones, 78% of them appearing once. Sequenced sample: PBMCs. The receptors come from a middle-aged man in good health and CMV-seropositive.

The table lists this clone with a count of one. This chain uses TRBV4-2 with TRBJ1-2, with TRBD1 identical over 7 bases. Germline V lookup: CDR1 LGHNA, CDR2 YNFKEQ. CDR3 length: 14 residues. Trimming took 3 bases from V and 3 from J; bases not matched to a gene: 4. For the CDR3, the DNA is TGTGCCAGCAGCCAGTCCGGGACAGACTATGGCTACACCTTC. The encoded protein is CASSQSGTDYGYTF.

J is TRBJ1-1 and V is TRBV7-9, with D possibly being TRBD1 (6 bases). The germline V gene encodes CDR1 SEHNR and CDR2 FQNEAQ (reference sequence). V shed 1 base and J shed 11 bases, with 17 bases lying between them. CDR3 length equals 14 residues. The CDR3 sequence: CASSLVVAGAEAFF. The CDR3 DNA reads TGTGCCAGCAGCTTAGTGGTGGCGGGGGCCGAGGCTTTCTTT.

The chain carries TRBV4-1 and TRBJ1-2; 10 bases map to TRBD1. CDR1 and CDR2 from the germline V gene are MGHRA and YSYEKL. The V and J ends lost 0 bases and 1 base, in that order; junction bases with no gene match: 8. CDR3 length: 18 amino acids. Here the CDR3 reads CASSQDGDRGLLNYGYTF. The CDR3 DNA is TGCGCCAGCAGCCAAGACGGGGACAGGGGTCTTCTTAACTATGGCTACACCTTC.

CDR3 amino acids: CAWGGTARNQPQHF. For the CDR3, the DNA is TGTGCCTGGGGCGGGACAGCCCGCAATCAGCCCCAGCATTTT. This rearrangement joins TRBV30 to TRBJ1-5; 7 bases align to TRBD1. Germline CDR1 reads GTSNPN; CDR2 reads SVGIG (reference sequence). The V gene end was trimmed by 5 bases and the J gene end by 2 bases; junction bases not matched to a gene: 6. CDR3 length: 14 residues.

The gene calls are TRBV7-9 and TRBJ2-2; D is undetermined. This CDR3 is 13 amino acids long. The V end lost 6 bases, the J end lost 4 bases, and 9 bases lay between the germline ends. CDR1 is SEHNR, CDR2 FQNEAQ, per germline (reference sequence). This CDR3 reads CASSSSSTGELFF. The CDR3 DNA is TGTGCCAGCAGTTCGTCGAGCACCGGGGAGCTGTTTTTT. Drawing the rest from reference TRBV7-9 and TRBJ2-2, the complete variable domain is DTGVSQNPRHKITKRGQNVTFRCDPISEHNRLYWYRQTLGQGPEFLTYFQNEAQLEKSRLLSDRFSAERPKGSFSTLEIQRTEQGDSAMYLCASSSSSTGELFFGEGSRLTVL.

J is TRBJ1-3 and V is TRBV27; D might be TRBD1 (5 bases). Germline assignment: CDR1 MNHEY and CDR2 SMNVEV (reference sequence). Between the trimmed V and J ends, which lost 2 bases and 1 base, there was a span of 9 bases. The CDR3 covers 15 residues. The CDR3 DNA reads TGTGCCAGCAGTTTAGCAGGGTCATCTGGAAACACCATATATTTT. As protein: CASSLAGSSGNTIYF.

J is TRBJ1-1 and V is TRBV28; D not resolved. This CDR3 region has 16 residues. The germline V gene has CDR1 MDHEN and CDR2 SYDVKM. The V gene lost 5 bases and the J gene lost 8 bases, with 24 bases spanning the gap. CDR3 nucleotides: TGTGCCAGCAGTCTACCTTTGCGGCTTCCGATCCTAGAAGCTTTCTTT. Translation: CASSLPLRLPILEAFF. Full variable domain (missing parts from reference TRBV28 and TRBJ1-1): DVKVTQSSRYLVKRTGEKVFLECVQDMDHENMFWYRQDPGLGLRLIYFSYDVKMKEKGDIPEGYSVSREKKERFSLILESASTNQTSMYLCASSLPLRLPILEAFFGQGTRLTVV.

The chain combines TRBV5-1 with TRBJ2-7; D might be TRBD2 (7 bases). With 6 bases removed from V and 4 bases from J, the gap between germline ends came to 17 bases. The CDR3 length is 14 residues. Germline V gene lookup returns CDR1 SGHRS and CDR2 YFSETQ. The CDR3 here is CASTPAGAIYEQYF. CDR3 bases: TGCGCCAGCACCCCGGCGGGGGCGATTTACGAGCAGTACTTC.

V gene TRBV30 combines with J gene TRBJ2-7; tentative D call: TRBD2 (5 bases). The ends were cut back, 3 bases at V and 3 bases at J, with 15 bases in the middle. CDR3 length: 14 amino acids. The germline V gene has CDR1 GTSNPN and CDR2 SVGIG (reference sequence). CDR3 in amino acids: CAWREDSSYYEQYF. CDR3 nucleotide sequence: TGTGCCTGGAGGGAGGACTCGTCCTACTACGAGCAGTACTTC.

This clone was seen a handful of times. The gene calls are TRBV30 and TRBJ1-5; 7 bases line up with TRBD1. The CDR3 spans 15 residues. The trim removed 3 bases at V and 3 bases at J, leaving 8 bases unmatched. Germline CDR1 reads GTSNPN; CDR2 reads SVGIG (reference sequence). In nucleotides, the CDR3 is TGTGCCTGGAGCTTACCGGGACAGTACAATCAGCCCCAGCATTTT. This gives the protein CAWSLPGQYNQPQHF.

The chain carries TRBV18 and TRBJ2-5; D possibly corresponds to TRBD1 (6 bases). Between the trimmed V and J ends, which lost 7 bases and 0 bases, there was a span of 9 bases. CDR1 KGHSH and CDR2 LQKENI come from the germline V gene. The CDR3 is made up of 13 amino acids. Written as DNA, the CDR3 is TGTGCCAGCTACACAGGGAACCAAGAGACCCAGTACTTC. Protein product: CASYTGNQETQYF.

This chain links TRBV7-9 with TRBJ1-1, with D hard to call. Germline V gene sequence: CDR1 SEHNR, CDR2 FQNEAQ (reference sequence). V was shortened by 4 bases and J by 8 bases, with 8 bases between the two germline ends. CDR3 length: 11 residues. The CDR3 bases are TGTGCCAGCAGCTCGAGACTGGAAGCTTTCTTT. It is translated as CASSSRLEAFF. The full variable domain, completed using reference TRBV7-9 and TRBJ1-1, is DTGVSQNPRHKITKRGQNVTFRCDPISEHNRLYWYRQTLGQGPEFLTYFQNEAQLEKSRLLSDRFSAERPKGSFSTLEIQRTEQGDSAMYLCASSSRLEAFFGQGTRLTVV.

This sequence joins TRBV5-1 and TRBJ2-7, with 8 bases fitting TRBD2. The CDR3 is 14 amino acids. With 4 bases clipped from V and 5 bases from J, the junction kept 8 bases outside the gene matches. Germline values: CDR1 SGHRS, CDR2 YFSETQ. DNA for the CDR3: TGCGCCAGCAGCCCCTATAGCGGGAACAACGAGCAGTACTTC. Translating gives CASSPYSGNNEQYF.

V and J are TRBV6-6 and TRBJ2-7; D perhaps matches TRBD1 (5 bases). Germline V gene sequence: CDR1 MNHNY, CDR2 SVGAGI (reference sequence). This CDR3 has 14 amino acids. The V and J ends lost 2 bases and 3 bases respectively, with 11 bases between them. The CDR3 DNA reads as TGTGCCAGCAGTTACCCCCAGGGTGGCTACGAGCAGTACTTC. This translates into CASSYPQGGYEQYF.

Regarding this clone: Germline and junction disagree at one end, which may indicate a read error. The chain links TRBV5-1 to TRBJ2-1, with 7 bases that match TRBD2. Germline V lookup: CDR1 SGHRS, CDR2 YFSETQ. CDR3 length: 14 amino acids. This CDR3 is CASSPAGLHNGQFF. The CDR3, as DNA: TGCGCCAGCAGCCCAGCGGGACTCCACAATGGGCAGTTCTTC.

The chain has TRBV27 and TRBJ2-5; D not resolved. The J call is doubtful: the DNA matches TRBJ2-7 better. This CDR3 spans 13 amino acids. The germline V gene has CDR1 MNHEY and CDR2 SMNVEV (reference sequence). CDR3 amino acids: CASSFAISYEQYF. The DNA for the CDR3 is TGTGCCAGCAGTTTTGCAATTTCCTACGAGCAGTACTTC.

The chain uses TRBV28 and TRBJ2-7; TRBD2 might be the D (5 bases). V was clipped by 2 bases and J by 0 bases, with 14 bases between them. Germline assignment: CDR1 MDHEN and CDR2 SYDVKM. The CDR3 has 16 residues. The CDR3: CASSLGLRVRSYEQYF. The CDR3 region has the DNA TGTGCCAGCAGTTTAGGGTTGAGGGTGCGCTCCTACGAGCAGTACTTC.

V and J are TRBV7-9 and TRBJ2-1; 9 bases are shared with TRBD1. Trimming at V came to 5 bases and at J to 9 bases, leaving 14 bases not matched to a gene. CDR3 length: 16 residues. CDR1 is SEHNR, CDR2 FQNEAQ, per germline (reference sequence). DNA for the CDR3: TGTGCCAGCAGCCCAAGGACAGGGGCAGTCGCCGGTGAGCAGTTCTTC. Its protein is CASSPRTGAVAGEQFF.

CDR3 nucleotides: TGTGCCAGCAGCCAGGGGGAGGACAATCAGCCCCAGCATTTT. It yields the protein CASSQGEDNQPQHF. The rearrangement links TRBV4-2 to TRBJ1-5, with D possibly TRBD1 on 5 matching bases. Germline-derived CDR1 and CDR2 are LGHNA and YNFKEQ. The CDR3 is 14 amino acids. With 3 bases removed from V and 3 bases from J, the gap between germline ends came to 9 bases.

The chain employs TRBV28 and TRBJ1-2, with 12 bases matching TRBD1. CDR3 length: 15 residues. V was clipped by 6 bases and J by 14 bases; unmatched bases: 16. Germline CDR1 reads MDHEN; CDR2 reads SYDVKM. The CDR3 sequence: CASSPPGTGGRGETF. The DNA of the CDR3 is TGTGCCAGCAGCCCGCCCGGGACAGGGGGCCGTGGTGAGACCTTC.

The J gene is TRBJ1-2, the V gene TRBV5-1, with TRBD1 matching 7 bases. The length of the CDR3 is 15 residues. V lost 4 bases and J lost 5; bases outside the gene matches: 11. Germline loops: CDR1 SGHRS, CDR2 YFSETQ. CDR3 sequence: CASSQLAEGAYGYTF. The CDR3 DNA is TGCGCCAGCAGCCAGCTTGCGGAGGGGGCGTATGGCTACACCTTC.

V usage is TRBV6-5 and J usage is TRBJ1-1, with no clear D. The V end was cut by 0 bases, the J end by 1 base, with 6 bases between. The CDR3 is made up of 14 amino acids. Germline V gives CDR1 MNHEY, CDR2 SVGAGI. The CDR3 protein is CASSYSTGNTEAFF. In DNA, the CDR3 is TGTGCCAGCAGTTACTCGACTGGGAACACTGAAGCTTTCTTT.

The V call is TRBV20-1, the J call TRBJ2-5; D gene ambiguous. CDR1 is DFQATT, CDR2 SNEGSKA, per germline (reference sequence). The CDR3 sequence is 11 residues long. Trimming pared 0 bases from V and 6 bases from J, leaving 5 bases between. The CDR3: CSARDLQTQYF. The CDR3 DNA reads TGCAGTGCTAGAGATCTCCAGACCCAGTACTTC.

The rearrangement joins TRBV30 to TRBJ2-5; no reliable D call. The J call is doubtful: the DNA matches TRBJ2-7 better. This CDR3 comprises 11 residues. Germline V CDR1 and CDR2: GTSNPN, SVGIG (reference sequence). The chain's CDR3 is CAWSANYEQYF. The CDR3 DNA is TGTGCCTGGAGTGCGAACTACGAGCAGTACTTC.